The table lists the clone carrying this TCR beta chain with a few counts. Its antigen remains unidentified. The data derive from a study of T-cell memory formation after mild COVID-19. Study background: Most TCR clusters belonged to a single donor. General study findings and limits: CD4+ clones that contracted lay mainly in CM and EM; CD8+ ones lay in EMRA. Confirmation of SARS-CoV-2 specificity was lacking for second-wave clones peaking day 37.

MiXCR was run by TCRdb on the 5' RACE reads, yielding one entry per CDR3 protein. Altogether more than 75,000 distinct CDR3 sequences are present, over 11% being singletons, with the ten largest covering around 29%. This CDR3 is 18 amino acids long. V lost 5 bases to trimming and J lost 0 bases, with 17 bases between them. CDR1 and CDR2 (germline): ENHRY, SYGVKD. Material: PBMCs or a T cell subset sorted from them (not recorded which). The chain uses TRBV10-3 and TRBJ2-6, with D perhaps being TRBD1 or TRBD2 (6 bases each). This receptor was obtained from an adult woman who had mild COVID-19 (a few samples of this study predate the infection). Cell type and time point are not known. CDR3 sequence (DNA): TGTGCCATCAGTCCCCTCCCGGGGGCGAGCTCTGGGGCCAACGTCCTGACTTTC. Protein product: CAISPLPGASSGANVLTF.